Included here is one T cell receptor (beta chain) sequence, with context. Antigen unknown. The template was genomic DNA from peripheral blood, not RNA. A mixed TRB-A/B primer pool amplified rearranged TRB by multiplex touch-down PCR. Each CDR3 protein gets one entry after TCRdb re-called the multiplex PCR reads with MiXCR. The sample has about 9,200 distinct CDR3 sequences; more than 25% are singletons. This entry comes from a study of T cell repertoires in aging, cancer and after chemotherapy. As for the study in general: Clear clonal overlap appeared across healthy donor samples taken over several months to years.

Overall study results and limits: Age-matched healthy donors had significantly more diverse, less clonal blood TCR repertoires than untreated cancer patients. Healthy donors lost TCR diversity with age mainly through richness, cancer patients through richness and evenness. In each cancer cohort, median generation probability increased across chemotherapy, suggesting thymic output rebounded.

The receptor was derived from a human donor in good health. The specimen sequenced was blood.

CDR3 sequence reads: CASRCLAGAGTDTQYF. In nucleotides, the CDR3 is TGTGCCAGCAGATGCCTAGCGGGGGCGGGAACAGATACGCAGTATTTT. The chain employs TRBV6-8 and TRBJ2-3; TRBD2 aligns across 10 bases. Germline CDR1 MNHGY, CDR2 SAAAGT. The CDR3 runs 16 residues. V shed 6 bases and J 3 bases; nucleotides not matched to a gene: 9.